A selection of T cell receptor beta chains follows, all from one sample in a study of shared clonotypes between healthy human individuals. TCRdb's table, derived via immunoSEQ multiplex PCR, lists solely in-frame clones and lacks some. The sample yields fewer than 400,000 clones, around two thirds seen once. Sequencing was done on a sample of memory CD4+ T cells sorted from blood. Source of these receptors: a man between 25 and 39 years old in good health. Each CDR3 is given with its conserved first and last residue. Each record gives: J gene, clone size, V gene, D gene, CDR3 protein, CDR3 DNA. D genes are given only for firm matches. Some rows have no size entry. The others give once, few or many, or a class for an expanded clone.

j_gene: TRBJ2-3
abundance: NA
v_gene: TRBV7-8
d_gene: TRBD2
CDR3aa: CASSLDAGGSDTQYF
CDR3nt: TGTGCCAGCAGCTTAGACGCGGGAGGGTCAGATACGCAGTATTTT

j_gene: TRBJ2-2
abundance: NA
v_gene: TRBV6-1
d_gene: NA
CDR3aa: CASSVLAENTGELFF
CDR3nt: TGTGCCAGCAGTGTCCTAGCAGAGAACACCGGGGAGCTGTTTTTT

j_gene: TRBJ1-5
abundance: once
v_gene: TRBV4-2
d_gene: NA
CDR3aa: CASSQVTAGQPQHF
CDR3nt: TGTGCCAGCAGCCAAGTCACGGCGGGTCAGCCCCAGCATTTT

j_gene: TRBJ2-1
abundance: NA
v_gene: TRBV11-3
d_gene: TRBD1
CDR3aa: CASSLEGTGFHEQFF
CDR3nt: TGTGCCAGCAGCTTAGAAGGGACAGGGTTTCACGAGCAGTTCTTC

j_gene: TRBJ2-7
abundance: few
v_gene: TRBV7-2
d_gene: TRBD2
CDR3aa: CASRLALAGAYEQYF
CDR3nt: TGTGCCAGCAGACTCGCCCTAGCGGGGGCCTACGAGCAGTACTTC

j_gene: TRBJ1-3
abundance: NA
v_gene: TRBV16
d_gene: NA
CDR3aa: CASSQQASGNTIYF
CDR3nt: TGTGCCAGCAGCCAACAGGCTTCTGGAAACACCATATATTTT

j_gene: TRBJ1-3
abundance: NA
v_gene: TRBV10-2
d_gene: NA
CDR3aa: CASGFSGNTIYF
CDR3nt: TGCGCCAGCGGGTTCTCTGGAAACACCATATATTTT

j_gene: TRBJ2-3
abundance: NA
v_gene: TRBV5-1
d_gene: NA
CDR3aa: CASSSPQTDTQYF
CDR3nt: TGCGCCAGCAGCTCGCCGCAGACAGATACGCAGTATTTT

j_gene: TRBJ2-3
abundance: NA
v_gene: TRBV7-9
d_gene: NA
CDR3aa: CASRKTGQTDTQYF
CDR3nt: TGTGCCAGCAGGAAGACGGGCCAAACAGATACGCAGTATTTT

j_gene: TRBJ2-7
abundance: NA
v_gene: TRBV7-7
d_gene: NA
CDR3aa: CASGPPGRHEQYF
CDR3nt: TGTGCCAGCGGTCCTCCTGGGAGACACGAGCAGTACTTC

j_gene: TRBJ2-5
abundance: few
v_gene: TRBV10-3
d_gene: NA
CDR3aa: CAISESIKGTQYF
CDR3nt: TGTGCCATCAGTGAAAGCATAAAAGGGACCCAGTACTTC

j_gene: TRBJ1-6
abundance: NA
v_gene: TRBV5-4
d_gene: TRBD1
CDR3aa: CASSQQGAGSPLHF
CDR3nt: TGTGCCAGCAGCCAACAGGGGGCTGGTTCACCCCTCCACTTT

j_gene: TRBJ2-5
abundance: NA
v_gene: TRBV5-1
d_gene: TRBD2
CDR3aa: CASSPSGSGETQYF
CDR3nt: TGCGCCAGCAGCCCTAGCGGGAGTGGGGAGACCCAGTACTTC

j_gene: TRBJ1-1
abundance: few
v_gene: TRBV6-5
d_gene: TRBD1
CDR3aa: CASSLQGAVAEAFF
CDR3nt: TGTGCCAGCAGTCTACAGGGGGCGGTCGCTGAAGCTTTCTTT

j_gene: TRBJ2-7
abundance: NA
v_gene: TRBV7-2
d_gene: NA
CDR3aa: CASSLVGESSYEQYF
CDR3nt: TGTGCCAGCAGCTTAGTGGGGGAAAGCTCCTACGAGCAGTACTTC

j_gene: TRBJ2-1
abundance: few
v_gene: TRBV18
d_gene: NA
CDR3aa: CASLGRDEQFF
CDR3nt: TGTGCCAGCCTCGGACGCGATGAGCAGTTCTTC

j_gene: TRBJ2-7
abundance: NA
v_gene: TRBV6-5
d_gene: NA
CDR3aa: CASADDSYEQYF
CDR3nt: TGTGCCAGCGCCGACGACTCCTACGAGCAGTACTTC

j_gene: TRBJ1-5
abundance: many
v_gene: TRBV29-1
d_gene: NA
CDR3aa: CSVGGGNQPQHF
CDR3nt: TGCAGCGTAGGTGGGGGGAATCAGCCCCAGCATTTT

j_gene: TRBJ2-2
abundance: NA
v_gene: TRBV5-1
d_gene: NA
CDR3aa: CASSKQGRGDTGELFF
CDR3nt: TGCGCCAGCAGCAAACAGGGCCGAGGGGACACCGGGGAGCTGTTTTTT

j_gene: TRBJ2-1
abundance: NA
v_gene: TRBV5-1
d_gene: TRBD2
CDR3aa: CASSGLAGVLSYNEQFF
CDR3nt: TGCGCCAGCAGCGGACTAGCGGGAGTCCTCTCCTACAATGAGCAGTTCTTC

j_gene: TRBJ1-1
abundance: NA
v_gene: TRBV7-9
d_gene: NA
CDR3aa: CASSLGTIGRGFTEAFF
CDR3nt: TGTGCCAGCAGCCTAGGGACGATTGGAAGGGGATTCACTGAAGCTTTCTTT

j_gene: TRBJ2-5
abundance: NA
v_gene: TRBV5-1
d_gene: NA
CDR3aa: CASSLYITPNQETQYF
CDR3nt: TGCGCCAGCAGCTTGTACATAACACCGAATCAAGAGACCCAGTACTTC

j_gene: TRBJ1-1
abundance: NA
v_gene: TRBV14
d_gene: NA
CDR3aa: CASSQEGSDSFF
CDR3nt: TGTGCCAGCAGCCAAGAGGGGTCGGATTCTTTCTTT

j_gene: TRBJ2-1
abundance: NA
v_gene: TRBV2
d_gene: NA
CDR3aa: CAGLRAPYNEQFF
CDR3nt: TGTGCCGGCCTACGGGCCCCCTACAATGAGCAGTTCTTC

j_gene: TRBJ2-3
abundance: once
v_gene: TRBV7-9
d_gene: NA
CDR3aa: CASNLFTDTQYF
CDR3nt: TGTGCCAGCAACCTATTCACAGATACGCAGTATTTT

j_gene: TRBJ2-1
abundance: few
v_gene: TRBV5-4
d_gene: TRBD1
CDR3aa: CASSLPGQGVGEQFF
CDR3nt: TGTGCCAGCAGCTTGCCTGGACAGGGGGTAGGTGAGCAGTTCTTC

j_gene: TRBJ2-2
abundance: NA
v_gene: TRBV11-2
d_gene: NA
CDR3aa: CASSLVPRIGELFF
CDR3nt: TGTGCCAGCAGCTTAGTGCCTAGAATCGGGGAGCTGTTTTTT

j_gene: TRBJ2-3
abundance: NA
v_gene: TRBV5-5
d_gene: NA
CDR3aa: CASSQDREDTQYF
CDR3nt: TGTGCCAGCAGCCAAGACAGAGAGGATACGCAGTATTTT

j_gene: TRBJ1-6
abundance: once
v_gene: TRBV30
d_gene: NA
CDR3aa: CAWSAGWGGNSPLHF
CDR3nt: TGTGCCTGGAGCGCAGGGTGGGGGGGAAATTCACCCCTCCACTTT

j_gene: TRBJ2-7
abundance: NA
v_gene: TRBV5-1
d_gene: TRBD1
CDR3aa: CASSPGQGLEEQYF
CDR3nt: TGCGCCAGCAGCCCGGGACAGGGGCTGGAGGAGCAGTACTTC

j_gene: TRBJ2-1
abundance: NA
v_gene: TRBV7-3
d_gene: NA
CDR3aa: CASSLISSNEQFF
CDR3nt: TGTGCCAGCAGCTTAATCTCTAGCAATGAGCAGTTCTTC

j_gene: TRBJ1-2
abundance: NA
v_gene: TRBV6-5
d_gene: NA
CDR3aa: CASRSLQGSGYTF
CDR3nt: TGTGCCAGCAGATCCTTACAGGGTTCTGGCTACACCTTC

j_gene: TRBJ1-5
abundance: NA
v_gene: TRBV19
d_gene: TRBD1
CDR3aa: CATRGWDSNQPQHF
CDR3nt: TGTGCCACCAGGGGGTGGGATAGCAATCAGCCCCAGCATTTT